This TCR beta chain was sequenced for a study of T cell clusters in autoimmune cytopenias. On this clonotype: As yet, its antigen is unknown.

Study-wide results and limits: Clustering suggested that physiological T cell clusters were missing in primary autoimmune cytopenia patients. No cluster-lack signature appeared between secondary cytopenia and chronic lymphocytic leukemia patients, apparently due to lymphoma masking.

Each sample's input was 200 to 250 ng genomic DNA, 40,000 or so genome equivalents. One tube held mixed TRB-A and TRB-B primer pools for touch-down PCR. TCRdb re-called the multiplex PCR reads and shows each CDR3 protein once, DNA omitted. The listing contains around 4,800 distinct CDR3 sequences. Germline CDR1 PRHDT, CDR2 FYEKMQ (reference sequence). The CDR3 contains 14 residues. The same sample was also studied in work on T cell repertoires in aging, cancer and after chemotherapy. That investigation notes: Loss of evenness, beyond lost richness, contributed to age-related TCR diversity decline in cancer patients. In each cancer cohort, median generation probability increased across chemotherapy, suggesting thymic output rebounded.

The clonotype originates from a human donor with an autoimmune cytopenia or autoimmune hepatitis (not recorded which). Sequencing was done on a sample of peripheral blood. V gene TRBV13 combines with J gene TRBJ1-6. The CDR3 is CASSLNLNNSPLHF. Supplemented by reference TRBV13 and TRBJ1-6, the full variable domain reads AAGVIQSPRHLIKEKRETATLKCYPIPRHDTVYWYQQGPGQDPQFLISFYEKMQSDKGSIPDRFSAQQFSDYHSELNMSSLELGDSALYFCASSLNLNNSPLHFGNGTRLTVT.